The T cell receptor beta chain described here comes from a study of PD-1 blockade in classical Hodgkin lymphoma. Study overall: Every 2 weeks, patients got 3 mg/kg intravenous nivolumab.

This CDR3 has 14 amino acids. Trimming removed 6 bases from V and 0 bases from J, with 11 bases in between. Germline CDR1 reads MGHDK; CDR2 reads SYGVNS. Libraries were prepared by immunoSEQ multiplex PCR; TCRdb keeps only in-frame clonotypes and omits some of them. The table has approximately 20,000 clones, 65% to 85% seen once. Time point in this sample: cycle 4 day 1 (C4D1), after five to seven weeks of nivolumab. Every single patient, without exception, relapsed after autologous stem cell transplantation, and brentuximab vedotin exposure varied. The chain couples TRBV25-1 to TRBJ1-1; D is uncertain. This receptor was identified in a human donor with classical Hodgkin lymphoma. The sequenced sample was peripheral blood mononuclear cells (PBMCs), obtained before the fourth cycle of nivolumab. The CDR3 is CASSPLDMNTEAFF. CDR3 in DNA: TGTGCCAGCAGCCCTCTGGATATGAACACTGAAGCTTTCTTT.